This TCR beta chain was obtained from a study of T cell changes during pregnancy in multiple sclerosis. Trimming removed 2 bases from V and 1 base from J, with 20 bases in between. CDR1 is MNHNS and CDR2 is SASEGT in the germline V gene. CDR3 length: 18 amino acids. Sequenced by immunoSEQ multiplex PCR; TCRdb stores in-frame clones only, minus some. The data show around 69,000 clones, approximately 90% seen once. This receptor was identified in a female donor with multiple sclerosis, enrolled in a pregnancy study. The sequencing used peripheral blood, collected in the third trimester of pregnancy. J is TRBJ2-5 and V is TRBV6-1, with D possibly being TRBD2 (6 bases). CDR3 coding DNA: TGTGCCAGCAGTGAAAGGCCGGGAGTGGGTAGTGGCCAAGAGACCCAGTACTTC. Amino acids: CASSERPGVGSGQETQYF.